One sample yielded the 24 T cell receptor beta chains listed below, sequenced in a study of metastatic and nonmetastatic thyroid tumors. Through MiXCR, TCRdb re-clonotyped the PCR reads. The sample includes around 22,000 clones, 22% of them seen just once. Patients were all untreated before their thyroid surgery. The sequenced sample was tumor tissue. The source is a female donor with papillary thyroid cancer or a benign thyroid nodule (not recorded which). Some clones in this sample may be carry-over from other donors' samples.

The chain employs TRBV6-2 or TRBV6-3 and TRBJ2-5; TRBD1 matches 8 bases. The junction had 10 bases not matched to a gene; V was cut back by 5 bases and J by 2 bases. Looked up from germline, CDR1 is MNHEY and CDR2 is SVGEGT. This CDR3 spans 16 amino acids. This CDR3 is CASSNPYRGTQETQYF. The CDR3 coding sequence is TGTGCCAGCAGTAACCCCTACAGGGGGACACAAGAGACCCAGTACTTC.

This chain links TRBV20-1 with TRBJ2-3; TRBD2 might be the D (6 bases). The V gene's germline CDR1 is DFQATT and CDR2 SNEGSKA (reference sequence). Trimming took 4 bases from V and 4 from J, leaving 15 bases between them. This CDR3 has 14 residues. CDR3 in DNA: TGCAGTGCTATCGGTCCGGGAGTTGCAGATACGCAGTATTTT. This codes for CSAIGPGVADTQYF.

Sample share makes this clone medium-sized. V is TRBV2 and J is TRBJ1-2, with D hard to call. Germline loops: CDR1 SNHLY, CDR2 FYNNEI. The CDR3 totals 14 residues. V was pared by 2 bases and J by 4 bases, with 11 bases between. The CDR3 loop reads CASSENFGGYGYTF. The CDR3, as DNA: TGTGCCAGCAGTGAAAATTTCGGCGGCTATGGCTACACCTTC.

This clone was counted ten times or more. Other nucleotide sequences in the sample specify the same CDR3. The chain employs TRBV6-1 and TRBJ1-3; TRBD1 matches at 7 bases. This CDR3 is built from 15 residues. The junction had 5 bases not matched to a gene; V was cut back by 5 bases and J by 1 base. Germline V gene data show CDR1 as MNHNS and CDR2 as SASEGT. The DNA for the CDR3 is TGTGCCAGCAGTCGAAAGGGGGCATCTGGAAACACCATATATTTT. This encodes CASSRKGASGNTIYF.

This clone is categorized as medium-sized. The chain links TRBV6-1 to TRBJ1-1; D call uncertain. The CDR3 spans 13 residues. Germline V lookup: CDR1 MNHNS, CDR2 SASEGT. Trimming removed 5 bases at V and 7 bases at J, with 14 bases between. Here the CDR3 reads CASSSRGDSEAFF. DNA of the CDR3: TGTGCCAGCAGTTCCCGGGGTGATAGTGAAGCTTTCTTT.

The chain recombines TRBV27 with TRBJ2-7; 11 bases match TRBD2. The junction had 16 bases not matched to a gene; V was cut back by 5 bases and J by 4 bases. Germline V CDR1 and CDR2: MNHEY, SMNVEV (reference sequence). This CDR3 is built from 18 residues. The CDR3 region has the DNA TGTGCCAGCAGTCAGGCCGAGGGGACTAGCGGAGCCCCTTACGAGCAGTACTTC. Translation gives CASSQAEGTSGAPYEQYF.

This clone has just a few counts. The chain uses TRBV6-2 or TRBV6-3 and TRBJ2-2; D might be TRBD1 (6 bases). The germline V and J ends were trimmed by 6 bases and 3 bases, with 17 bases remaining between them. The CDR3 spans 16 residues. Germline V CDR1 and CDR2: MNHEY, SVGEGT. The DNA of the CDR3 is TGTGCCAGCAGCCACGGCCTATACAGGGACACCGGGGAGCTGTTTTTT. Translation: CASSHGLYRDTGELFF.

This clone was recorded a few times. DNA of the CDR3: TGTGCCAGCAGCCCCCCCGGACAGAATTACGAGCAGTACTTC. Protein product: CASSPPGQNYEQYF. The V and J genes are TRBV11-2 and TRBJ2-7; the D gene is possibly TRBD1 (6 bases). CDR1 is SGHAT and CDR2 is FQNNGV in the germline V gene. Trimming removed 5 bases at V and 4 bases at J, with 15 bases between. This CDR3 spans 14 amino acids.

On this clone itself: A much larger clone differs from this one at a single base, so this may be a read error. V gene TRBV5-4 combines with J gene TRBJ2-3; D is ambiguous. In germline, CDR1 is SGHNT, CDR2 YYREEE (reference sequence). The CDR3 sequence is 15 residues long. The chain's CDR3 is CANSLVSTTTDMQYF. In DNA, the CDR3 is TGTGCCAACAGCTTGGTGTCCACAACCACAGATATGCAGTATTTT.

The rearrangement uses TRBV6-1 and TRBJ2-5, with 11 positions matching TRBD2. The ends lost 2 bases at V and 5 bases at J; junction bases unmatched: 4. Germline V gene sequence: CDR1 MNHNS, CDR2 SASEGT. The length of the CDR3 is 15 residues. The CDR3 nucleotides read TGTGCCAGCAGTGAACTAGCGGGAGGTAGTGAGACCCAGTACTTC. Translated: CASSELAGGSETQYF.

This clone rates as medium-sized. The chain has TRBV4-2 and TRBJ2-4, with TRBD2 identical over 10 bases. Looked up from germline, CDR1 is LGHNA and CDR2 is YNFKEQ. Trimming at V came to 4 bases and at J to 0 bases, leaving 12 bases not matched to a gene. CDR3 length: 19 residues. The CDR3 reads CASSRGEASGSLAKNIQYF. DNA for the CDR3: TGTGCCAGCAGCCGAGGGGAGGCTAGCGGGAGTCTAGCCAAAAACATTCAGTACTTC.

This clone was observed at least ten times. The chain joins TRBV7-2 to TRBJ1-1; D not certain. Germline loops: CDR1 SGHTA, CDR2 FQGNSA. Trimming took 1 base from V and 10 from J, leaving 13 bases between them. This CDR3 is 13 amino acids long. This CDR3 reads CASSLEARIAAFF. CDR3 sequence (DNA): TGTGCCAGCAGCTTAGAGGCGCGGATTGCAGCTTTCTTT.

This clone has a count of ten or more. This chain connects TRBV3-1 to TRBJ2-3; 13 nucleotides line up with TRBD2. Unmatched junction bases numbered 2, after V lost 1 base and J lost 4 bases. Germline CDR1 reads LGHDT; CDR2 reads YNNKEL (reference sequence). The CDR3 sequence is 16 residues long. CDR3 sequence (DNA): TGTGCCAGCAGCCAAGGACTAGCGGGAGGCGCAGATACGCAGTATTTT. It translates to CASSQGLAGGADTQYF.

There are a few counts of this clone. The gene calls are TRBV28 and TRBJ2-3, with D possibly matching TRBD2 (5 bases). CDR1 and CDR2 (germline): MDHEN, SYDVKM. CDR3 length equals 15 residues. With 5 bases removed from V and 5 bases from J, the gap between germline ends came to 17 bases. CDR3 in DNA: TGTGCCAGCAGTGACCCCGGACTGGGAGAAGATACGCAGTATTTT. Encoded protein: CASSDPGLGEDTQYF.

The V and J genes are TRBV4-3 and TRBJ2-3; D gene ambiguous. This CDR3 spans 16 amino acids. Germline CDR1 LGHNA, CDR2 YSLEER. V lost 0 bases and J lost 8, with 18 bases in between. CDR3 in amino acids: CASSQDVSGRVSTQYF. The CDR3 DNA is TGCGCCAGCAGCCAAGACGTGTCAGGTCGCGTTTCTACGCAGTATTTT.

This clone came up a few times. This sample includes further DNA sequences coding for the same CDR3. The J gene is TRBJ1-1, the V gene TRBV6-5; 8 positions agree with TRBD1. Germline CDR1 MNHEY, CDR2 SVGAGI. The CDR3 runs to 14 residues. V was pared by 2 bases and J by 5 bases, with 4 bases of the junction left unmatched. The CDR3 loop is CASSYLTGGTEAFF. The CDR3 bases are TGTGCCAGCAGTTACCTAACAGGGGGAACTGAAGCTTTCTTT.

The chain combines TRBV5-4 with TRBJ1-2; D remains ambiguous. The CDR3 totals 15 residues. The germline V gene encodes CDR1 SGHNT and CDR2 YYREEE (reference sequence). The V end lost 0 bases, the J end lost 4 bases, and 13 bases lay between the germline ends. The CDR3: CASSLALDGSYGYTF. CDR3 sequence (DNA): TGTGCCAGCAGCTTGGCATTGGACGGGAGCTATGGCTACACCTTC. The full variable domain, its missing parts supplied by reference TRBV5-4 and TRBJ1-2, is ETGVTQSPTHLIKTRGQQVTLRCSSQSGHNTVSWYQQALGQGPQFIFQYYREEENGRGNFPPRFSGLQFPNYSSELNVNALELDDSALYLCASSLALDGSYGYTFGSGTRLTVV.

The gene calls are TRBV7-2 and TRBJ2-7, with D maybe TRBD1 (6 bases). Trimming cost V 5 bases and J 4 bases, with 15 bases left between them. The CDR3 extends over 14 amino acids. Germline V gene data show CDR1 as SGHTA and CDR2 as FQGNSA. This CDR3 reads CASSPWGQGYEQYF. DNA for the CDR3: TGTGCCAGCAGCCCTTGGGGACAAGGTTACGAGCAGTACTTC.

Comment on this clone: At one boundary the junction diverges from the germline segment, which might be a read error. The same CDR3 arises from other DNA sequences in this sample as well. The chain combines TRBV20-1 with TRBJ1-2; possibly TRBD1 for D (5 bases). Germline assignment: CDR1 DFQATT and CDR2 SNEGSKA (reference sequence). CDR3 length: 12 amino acids. The CDR3 DNA reads as TGCAGTGCTGGGGGAGTCTGGTGGGGGTACACATTC. This gives the protein CSAGGVWWGYTF.

This clone appeared a few times. The rearrangement joins TRBV24-1 to TRBJ1-5; D might be TRBD1 (6 bases). V was trimmed by 3 bases and J by 5 bases, leaving 16 bases between them. Germline V gives CDR1 KGHDR, CDR2 SFDVKD. The CDR3 runs 16 residues. For the CDR3, the DNA is TGTGCCACCAGTGATCCACAACAGGGAAACGATCAGCCCCAGCATTTT. It specifies CATSDPQQGNDQPQHF.

By sample share, this clone is medium-sized. The chain is built from TRBV12-3 or TRBV12-4 and TRBJ1-6; no definite D call. The length of the CDR3 is 11 residues. V was shortened by 2 bases and J by 12 bases, with 5 bases between the two germline ends. The CDR3 bases are TGTGCCAGCAGTTTAAACGGACCCCTCCACTTT. Its protein product is CASSLNGPLHF.

This clone was recorded once. J is TRBJ2-1 and V is TRBV9, with D unclear. V lost 4 bases, J lost 0 bases, and 11 bases lay in between. The CDR3 loop spans 15 amino acids. Germline V CDR1 and CDR2: SGDLS, YYNGEE. The CDR3: CASSSGPSSYNEQFF. CDR3 DNA sequence: TGTGCCAGCAGCTCCGGGCCGAGCTCCTACAATGAGCAGTTCTTC.

The chain recombines TRBV6-2 or TRBV6-3 with TRBJ1-4; 8 bases line up with TRBD1. V gave up 2 bases and J gave up 5 bases; unmatched junction bases: 4. The CDR3 sequence is 15 residues long. The germline gives CDR1 MNHEY, CDR2 SVGEGT. CDR3 in DNA: TGTGCCAGCAGTTACACGACAGGGGAGAATGAAAAACTGTTTTTT. This encodes CASSYTTGENEKLFF.

This clone was seen repeatedly, ten times or more. V and J are TRBV29-1 and TRBJ2-5; TRBD2 aligns across 14 bases. After removal of 6 bases from V and 3 bases from J, the junction contained 6 bases not matched to a gene. CDR3 length equals 15 residues. Germline V lookup: CDR1 SQVTM, CDR2 ANQGSEA. CDR3: CSVEPGLAGEETQYF. The CDR3 DNA sequence: TGCAGCGTAGAGCCGGGACTAGCGGGGGAAGAGACCCAGTACTTC.